These T cell receptor beta chains were read from a single sample in a study of blood T cell repertoires in COVID-19. Sequenced by immunoSEQ multiplex PCR; TCRdb stores in-frame clones only, minus some. Of a few hundred thousand clones detected, around nine tenths appear once; the ten largest clones hold about 6.8%. Specimen: peripheral blood. These receptor sequences come from a woman younger than 45 with COVID-19, enrolled during active disease. Each CDR3 is given with its conserved first and last residue. Fields, in order: clone size, V gene, D gene, CDR3 protein. D genes are given only for firm matches. Not all rows give a size; the values are once, few, many and, for expanded clones, a class.

once | TRBV27 | TRBD2 | CASSPLAGGPSTGELFF
- | TRBV2 | - | CASRQGAYNEQFF
- | TRBV6-5 | TRBD1 | CASSYRTGYLGGYTF
- | TRBV11-2 | - | CASSLGEGFGETQYF
- | TRBV9 | - | CASSVRGNQPQHF
once | TRBV6-2/TRBV6-3 | TRBD1 | CASSYRLRGLPAYEQYF
- | TRBV28 | - | CASSLPGNTEAFF
- | TRBV5-1 | TRBD1 | CASSPGQENTIYF
- | TRBV4-3 | TRBD1 | CASSPRGQGYEKLFF
- | TRBV19 | TRBD2 | CASSPPGAGVSNEQFF
- | TRBV2 | - | CASSEGGSGQPQHF
- | TRBV4-1 | - | CASSQEEQGGEKLFF
once | TRBV2 | TRBD2 | CASSDPLAGGGSYNEQFF
few | TRBV6-5 | - | CAGGGWGSNQPQHF
- | TRBV29-1 | TRBD1 | CSGFTGQRANYGYTF
- | TRBV18 | TRBD2 | CASSGGGRSTYEQYF
- | TRBV7-7 | - | CASSSGLGETQYF
once | TRBV5-5 | - | CASSLASRAPDGYTF
- | TRBV9 | TRBD1 | CASSVDPTGGVYEQYF
many | TRBV6-5 | - | CASKSGESYGYTF
once | TRBV4-1 | TRBD2 | CASSQEGGSSYNEQFF
- | TRBV18 | TRBD2 | CASSPAGGRRLYEQYF
- | TRBV19 | - | CASRPRENTGELFF
- | TRBV5-1 | - | CASSLEGRADTEAFF
- | TRBV7-2 | - | CASSISVQLQETQYF
- | TRBV27 | TRBD1 | CASSPPGQGYGYTF
- | TRBV5-5 | TRBD2 | CASSLGWGGPNNEQFF
- | TRBV5-5 | TRBD2 | CASSLDRLAGNTGELFF
- | TRBV3-1/TRBV3-2 | TRBD2 | CASSSTVAGGTDTQYF
once | TRBV19 | TRBD1 | CASSRNTGGNEQFF
- | TRBV6-5 | - | CASSHQNTEAFF
few | TRBV2 | TRBD1 | CASSGETGAGSPLHF
- | TRBV4-1 | - | CASSPMDRTEAFF
once | TRBV6-5 | - | CASQRARDSPLHF
few | TRBV18 | - | CASSPPVRLNTEAFF
- | TRBV27 | TRBD1 | CASSLRQGRWNEQFF
- | TRBV7-8 | - | CASSPWSGGLFTEAFF
- | TRBV6-2/TRBV6-3 | TRBD2 | CASNPSGVTNEQFF
- | TRBV10-3 | TRBD1 | CAISEKSGTVSGYTF